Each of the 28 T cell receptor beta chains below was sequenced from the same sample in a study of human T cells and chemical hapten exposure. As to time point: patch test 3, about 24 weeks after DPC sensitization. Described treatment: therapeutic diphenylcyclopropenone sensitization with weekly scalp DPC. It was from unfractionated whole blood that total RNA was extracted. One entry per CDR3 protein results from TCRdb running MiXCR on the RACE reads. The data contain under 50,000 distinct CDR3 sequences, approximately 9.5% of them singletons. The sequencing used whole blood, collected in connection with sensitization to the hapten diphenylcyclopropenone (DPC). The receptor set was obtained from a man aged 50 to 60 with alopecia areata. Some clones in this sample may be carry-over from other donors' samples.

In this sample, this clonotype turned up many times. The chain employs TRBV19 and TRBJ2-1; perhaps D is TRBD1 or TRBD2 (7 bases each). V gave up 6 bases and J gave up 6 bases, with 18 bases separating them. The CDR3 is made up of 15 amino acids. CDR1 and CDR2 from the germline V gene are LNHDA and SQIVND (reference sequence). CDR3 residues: CASSTGQGGVNEQFF. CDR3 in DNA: TGTGCCAGTAGCACCGGTCAGGGGGGGGTCAATGAGCAGTTCTTC.

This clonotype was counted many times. CDR3: CASSLATALGTDTQYF. The DNA of the CDR3 is TGTGCCAGCAGCTTAGCGACCGCGCTAGGCACAGATACGCAGTATTTT. V is TRBV7-6 and J is TRBJ2-3; D unclear. Trimming left V 0 bases short and J 1 base short, with 11 bases between. The CDR3 has 16 residues. Germline V CDR1 and CDR2: SGHVS, FNYEAQ.

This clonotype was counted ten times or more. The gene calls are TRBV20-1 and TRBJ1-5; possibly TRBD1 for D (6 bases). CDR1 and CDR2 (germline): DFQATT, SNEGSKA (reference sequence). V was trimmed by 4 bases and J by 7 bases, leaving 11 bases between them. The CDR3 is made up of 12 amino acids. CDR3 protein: CSANSDRQPQHF. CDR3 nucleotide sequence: TGCAGTGCTAACTCTGACAGGCAGCCCCAGCATTTT.

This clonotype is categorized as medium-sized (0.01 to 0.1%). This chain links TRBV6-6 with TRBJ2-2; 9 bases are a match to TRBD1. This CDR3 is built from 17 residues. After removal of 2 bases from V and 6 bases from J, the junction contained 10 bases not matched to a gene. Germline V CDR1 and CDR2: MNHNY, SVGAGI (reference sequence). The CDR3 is CASSYLPGTGSAGELFF. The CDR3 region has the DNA TGTGCCAGCAGTTACCTCCCCGGGACAGGGTCCGCCGGGGAGCTGTTTTTT.

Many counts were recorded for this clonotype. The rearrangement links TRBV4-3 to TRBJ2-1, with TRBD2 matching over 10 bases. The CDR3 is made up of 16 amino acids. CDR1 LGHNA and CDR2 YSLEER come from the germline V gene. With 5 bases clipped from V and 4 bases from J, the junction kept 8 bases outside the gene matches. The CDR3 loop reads CASSEGLAELYNEQFF. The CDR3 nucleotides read TGCGCCAGCAGCGAAGGACTAGCGGAGCTTTACAATGAGCAGTTCTTC.

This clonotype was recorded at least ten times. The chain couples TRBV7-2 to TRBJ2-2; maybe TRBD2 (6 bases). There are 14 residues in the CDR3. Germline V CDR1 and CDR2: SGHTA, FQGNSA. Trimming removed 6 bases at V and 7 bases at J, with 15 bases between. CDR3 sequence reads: CASRLAPEGGELFF. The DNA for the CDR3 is TGTGCCAGCAGACTAGCCCCAGAGGGCGGGGAGCTGTTTTTT.

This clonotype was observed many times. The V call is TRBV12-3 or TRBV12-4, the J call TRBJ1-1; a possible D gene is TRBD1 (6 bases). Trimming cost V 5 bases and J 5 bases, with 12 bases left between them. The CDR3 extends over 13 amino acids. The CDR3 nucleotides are TGTGCCAGCAGTGTTACAGGGAAGACTGAAGCTTTCTTT. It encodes CASSVTGKTEAFF.

This CDR3 reads CASSPLQAGTDTQYF. CDR3 coding DNA: TGTGCCAGCTCACCTCTCCAAGCGGGCACAGATACGCAGTATTTT. V and J are TRBV18 and TRBJ2-3; tentatively, D is TRBD2 (5 bases). This CDR3 spans 15 amino acids. Germline CDR1 is KGHSH and CDR2 is LQKENI. With 3 bases removed from V and 1 base from J, the gap between germline ends came to 11 bases.

CDR3 loop: CASSQDTDYGYTF. The CDR3 DNA follows: TGTGCCAGCAGCCAAGACACAGACTATGGCTACACCTTC. The chain employs TRBV3-1 and TRBJ1-2; D is ambiguous. This CDR3 has 13 residues. Germline V gives CDR1 LGHDT, CDR2 YNNKEL (reference sequence). Between the trimmed V and J ends, which lost 0 bases and 3 bases, there was a span of 5 bases.

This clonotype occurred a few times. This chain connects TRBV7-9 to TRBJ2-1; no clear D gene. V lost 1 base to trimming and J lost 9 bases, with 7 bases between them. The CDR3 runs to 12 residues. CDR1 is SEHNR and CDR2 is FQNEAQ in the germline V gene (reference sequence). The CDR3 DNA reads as TGTGCCAGCAGCTTAGAAGAGAGTGAGCAGTTCTTC. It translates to CASSLEESEQFF. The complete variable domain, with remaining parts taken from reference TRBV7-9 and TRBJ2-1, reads DTGVSQNPRHKITKRGQNVTFRCDPISEHNRLYWYRQTLGQGPEFLTYFQNEAQLEKSRLLSDRFSAERPKGSFSTLEIQRTEQGDSAMYLCASSLEESEQFFGPGTRLTVL.

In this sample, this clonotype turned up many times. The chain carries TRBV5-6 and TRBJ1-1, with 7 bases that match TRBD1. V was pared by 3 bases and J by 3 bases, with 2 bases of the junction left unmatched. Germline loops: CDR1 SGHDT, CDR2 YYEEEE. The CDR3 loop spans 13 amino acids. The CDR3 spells CASSYDRDTEAFF. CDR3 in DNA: TGTGCCAGCAGCTACGACAGGGACACTGAAGCTTTCTTT.

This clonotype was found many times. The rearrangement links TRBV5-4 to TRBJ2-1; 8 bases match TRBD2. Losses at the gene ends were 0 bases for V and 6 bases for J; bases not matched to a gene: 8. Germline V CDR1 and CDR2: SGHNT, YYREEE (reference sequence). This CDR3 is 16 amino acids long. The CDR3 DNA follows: TGTGCCAGCAGCTTGGAATTCAGCGGGAGCCCCAATGAGCAGTTCTTC. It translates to CASSLEFSGSPNEQFF.

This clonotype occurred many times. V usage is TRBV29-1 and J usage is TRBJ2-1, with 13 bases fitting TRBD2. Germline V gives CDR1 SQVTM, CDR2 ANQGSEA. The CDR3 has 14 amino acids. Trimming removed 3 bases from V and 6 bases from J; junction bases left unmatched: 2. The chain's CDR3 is CSVDRTSGSNEQFF. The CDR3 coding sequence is TGCAGCGTTGATCGGACTAGCGGGAGCAATGAGCAGTTCTTC.

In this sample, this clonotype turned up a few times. The DNA for the CDR3 is TGCAGTGCTTCCCTCCGTAGCGGGATGTGGAATGAGCAGTTCTTC. It specifies CSASLRSGMWNEQFF. This chain joins TRBV20-1 and TRBJ2-1; 8 bases line up with TRBD2. The V gene end was trimmed by 5 bases and the J gene end by 7 bases; junction bases not matched to a gene: 13. There are 15 residues in the CDR3. The germline V gene encodes CDR1 DFQATT and CDR2 SNEGSKA (reference sequence).

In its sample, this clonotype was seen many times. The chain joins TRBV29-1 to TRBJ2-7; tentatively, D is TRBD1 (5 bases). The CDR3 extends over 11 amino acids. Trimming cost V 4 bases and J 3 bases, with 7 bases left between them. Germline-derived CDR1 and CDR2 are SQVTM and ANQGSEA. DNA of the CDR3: TGCAGCGTTGCGACAGACTACGAGCAGTACTTC. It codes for CSVATDYEQYF.

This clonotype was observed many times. CDR3 sequence reads: CATSDSGQKQETQYF. The CDR3 coding sequence is TGTGCCACCAGTGACTCGGGACAGAAACAAGAGACCCAGTACTTC. J is TRBJ2-5 and V is TRBV24-1; 7 positions match TRBD1. The length of the CDR3 is 15 residues. CDR1 KGHDR and CDR2 SFDVKD come from the germline V gene. V lost 4 bases and J lost 2; bases outside the gene matches: 6.

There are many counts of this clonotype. CDR3 nucleotides: TGTGCCAGCAGTCCCCCGGATGGCGGGGAGCTGTTTTTT. It translates to CASSPPDGGELFF. The chain is built from TRBV28 and TRBJ2-2; D is uncertain. This CDR3 is 13 amino acids long. Germline V CDR1 and CDR2: MDHEN, SYDVKM. V lost 5 bases and J lost 7, with 11 bases in between.

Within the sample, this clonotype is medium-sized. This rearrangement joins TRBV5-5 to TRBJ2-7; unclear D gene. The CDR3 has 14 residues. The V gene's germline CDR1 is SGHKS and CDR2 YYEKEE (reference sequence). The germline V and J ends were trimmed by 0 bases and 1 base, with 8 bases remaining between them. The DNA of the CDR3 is TGTGCCAGCAGCTTGGTTGCGGTATCCTACGAGCAGTACTTC. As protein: CASSLVAVSYEQYF.

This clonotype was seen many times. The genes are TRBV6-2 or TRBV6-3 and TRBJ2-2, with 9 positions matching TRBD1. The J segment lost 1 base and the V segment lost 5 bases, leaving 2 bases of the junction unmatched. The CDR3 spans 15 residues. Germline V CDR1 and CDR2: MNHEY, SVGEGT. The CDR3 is CASSKGQGNTGELFF. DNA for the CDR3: TGTGCCAGCAGTAAGGGACAGGGGAACACCGGGGAGCTGTTTTTT.

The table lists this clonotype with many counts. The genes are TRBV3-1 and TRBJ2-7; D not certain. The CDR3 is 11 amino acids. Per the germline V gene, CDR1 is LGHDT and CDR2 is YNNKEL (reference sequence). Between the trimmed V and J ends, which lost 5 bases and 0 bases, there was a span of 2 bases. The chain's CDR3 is CASSASYEQYF. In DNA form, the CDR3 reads TGTGCCAGCAGCGCCTCCTACGAGCAGTACTTC.

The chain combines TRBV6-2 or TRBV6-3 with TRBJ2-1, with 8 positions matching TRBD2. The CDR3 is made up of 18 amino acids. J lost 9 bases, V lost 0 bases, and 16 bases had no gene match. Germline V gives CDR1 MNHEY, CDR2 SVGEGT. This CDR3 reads CASSYSLRGGLPGREQFF. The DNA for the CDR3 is TGTGCCAGCAGTTACTCGCTACGGGGGGGGCTACCGGGTCGTGAGCAGTTCTTC.

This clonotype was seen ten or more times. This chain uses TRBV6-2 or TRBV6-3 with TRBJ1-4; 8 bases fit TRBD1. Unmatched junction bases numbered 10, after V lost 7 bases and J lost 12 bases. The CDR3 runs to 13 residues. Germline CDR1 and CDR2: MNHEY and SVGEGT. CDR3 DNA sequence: TGTGCCAGCACCGGGACAGGCCGATCGGAACTGTTTTTT. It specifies CASTGTGRSELFF.

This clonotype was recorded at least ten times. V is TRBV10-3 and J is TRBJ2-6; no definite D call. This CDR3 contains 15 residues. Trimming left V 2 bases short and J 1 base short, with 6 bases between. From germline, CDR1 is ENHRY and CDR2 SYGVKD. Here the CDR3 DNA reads TGTGCCATCAGTGAGAGGAGTTCTGGGGCCAACGTCCTGACTTTC. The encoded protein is CAISERSSGANVLTF.

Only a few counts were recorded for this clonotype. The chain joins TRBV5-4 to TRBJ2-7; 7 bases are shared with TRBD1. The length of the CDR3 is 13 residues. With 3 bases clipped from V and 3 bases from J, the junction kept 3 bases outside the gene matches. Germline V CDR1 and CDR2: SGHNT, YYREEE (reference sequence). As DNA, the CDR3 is TGTGCCAGCAGCTCTGGACAGGTCTACGAGCAGTACTTC. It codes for CASSSGQVYEQYF.

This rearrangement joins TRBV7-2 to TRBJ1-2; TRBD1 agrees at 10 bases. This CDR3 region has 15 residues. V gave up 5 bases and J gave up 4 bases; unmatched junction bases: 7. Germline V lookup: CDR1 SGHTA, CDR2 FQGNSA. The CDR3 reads CASSGSTGGGYGYTF. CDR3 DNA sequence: TGTGCCAGCAGCGGATCGACAGGGGGCGGCTATGGCTACACCTTC.

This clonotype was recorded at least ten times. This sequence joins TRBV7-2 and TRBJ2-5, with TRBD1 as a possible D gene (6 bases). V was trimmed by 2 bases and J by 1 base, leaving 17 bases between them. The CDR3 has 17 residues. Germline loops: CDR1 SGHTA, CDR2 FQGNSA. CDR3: CASSLSRNRDVQETQYF. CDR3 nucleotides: TGTGCCAGCAGCTTATCCCGTAACAGGGATGTCCAAGAGACCCAGTACTTC.

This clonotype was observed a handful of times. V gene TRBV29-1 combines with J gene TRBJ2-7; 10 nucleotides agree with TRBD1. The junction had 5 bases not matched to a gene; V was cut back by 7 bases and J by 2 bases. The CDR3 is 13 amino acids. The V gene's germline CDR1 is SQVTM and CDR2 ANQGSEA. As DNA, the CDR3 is TGCAGCGGACAGGGGGCCGAACCCTACGAGCAGTACTTC. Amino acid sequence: CSGQGAEPYEQYF.

CDR3 bases: TGCAGCGTTGAAAATTCCTACGAGCAGTACTTC. Translated, it gives CSVENSYEQYF. The J gene is TRBJ2-7, the V gene TRBV29-1; D remains unclear. Trimming took off 2 bases at V and 1 base at J, with 3 bases between the two ends. Germline CDR1 reads SQVTM; CDR2 reads ANQGSEA. The length of the CDR3 is 11 residues.